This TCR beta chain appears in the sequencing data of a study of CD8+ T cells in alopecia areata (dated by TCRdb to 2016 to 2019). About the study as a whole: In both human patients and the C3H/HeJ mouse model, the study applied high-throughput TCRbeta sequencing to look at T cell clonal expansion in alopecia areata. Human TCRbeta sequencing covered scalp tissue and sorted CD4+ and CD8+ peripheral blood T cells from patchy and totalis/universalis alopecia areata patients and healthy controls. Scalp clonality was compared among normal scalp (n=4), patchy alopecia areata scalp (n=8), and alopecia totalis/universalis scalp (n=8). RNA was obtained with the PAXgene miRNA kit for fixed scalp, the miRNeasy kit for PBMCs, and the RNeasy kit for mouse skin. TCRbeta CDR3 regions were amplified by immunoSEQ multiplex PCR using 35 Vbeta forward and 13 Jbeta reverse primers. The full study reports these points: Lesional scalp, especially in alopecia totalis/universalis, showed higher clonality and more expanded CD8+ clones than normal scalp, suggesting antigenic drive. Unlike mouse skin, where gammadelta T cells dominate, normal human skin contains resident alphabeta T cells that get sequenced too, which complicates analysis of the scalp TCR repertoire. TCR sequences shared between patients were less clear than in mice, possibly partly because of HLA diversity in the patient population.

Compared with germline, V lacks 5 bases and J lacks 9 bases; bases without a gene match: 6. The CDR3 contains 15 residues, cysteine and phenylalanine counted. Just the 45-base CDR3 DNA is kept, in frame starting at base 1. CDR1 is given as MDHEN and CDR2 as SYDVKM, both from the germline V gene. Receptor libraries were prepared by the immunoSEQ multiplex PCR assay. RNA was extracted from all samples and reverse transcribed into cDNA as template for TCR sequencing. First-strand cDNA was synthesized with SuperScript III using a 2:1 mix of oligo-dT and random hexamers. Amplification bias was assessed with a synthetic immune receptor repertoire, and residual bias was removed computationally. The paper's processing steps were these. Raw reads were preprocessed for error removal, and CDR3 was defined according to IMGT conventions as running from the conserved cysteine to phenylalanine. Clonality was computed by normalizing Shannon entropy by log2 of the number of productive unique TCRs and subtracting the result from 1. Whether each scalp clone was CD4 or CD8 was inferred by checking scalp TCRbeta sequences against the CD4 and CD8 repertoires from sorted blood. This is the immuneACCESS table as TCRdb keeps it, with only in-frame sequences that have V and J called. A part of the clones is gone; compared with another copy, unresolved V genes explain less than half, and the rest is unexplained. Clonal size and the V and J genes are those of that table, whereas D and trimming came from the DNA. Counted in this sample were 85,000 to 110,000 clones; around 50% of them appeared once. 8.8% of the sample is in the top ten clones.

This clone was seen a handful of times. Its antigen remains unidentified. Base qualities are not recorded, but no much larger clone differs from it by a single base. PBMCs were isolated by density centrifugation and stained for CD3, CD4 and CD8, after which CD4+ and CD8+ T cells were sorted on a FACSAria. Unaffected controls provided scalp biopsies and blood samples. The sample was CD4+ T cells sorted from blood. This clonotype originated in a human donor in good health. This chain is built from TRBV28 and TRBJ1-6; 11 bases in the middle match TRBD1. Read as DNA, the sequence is TGTGCCAGCAGTCGACGGACAGGGGGCCTTTCACCCCTCCACTTT. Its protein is CASSRRTGGLSPLHF.